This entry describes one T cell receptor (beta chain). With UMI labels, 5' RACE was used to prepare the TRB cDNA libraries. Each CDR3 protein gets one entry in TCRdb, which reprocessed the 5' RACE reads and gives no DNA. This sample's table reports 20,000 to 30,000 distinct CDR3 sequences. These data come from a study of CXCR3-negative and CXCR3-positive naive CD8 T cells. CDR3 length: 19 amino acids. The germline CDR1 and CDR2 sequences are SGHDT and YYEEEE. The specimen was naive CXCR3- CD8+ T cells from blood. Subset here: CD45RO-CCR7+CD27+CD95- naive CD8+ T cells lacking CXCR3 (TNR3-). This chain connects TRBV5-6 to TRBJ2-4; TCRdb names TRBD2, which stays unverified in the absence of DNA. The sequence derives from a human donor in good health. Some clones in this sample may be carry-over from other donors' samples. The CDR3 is CASSFPSGDPNLAKNIQYF.